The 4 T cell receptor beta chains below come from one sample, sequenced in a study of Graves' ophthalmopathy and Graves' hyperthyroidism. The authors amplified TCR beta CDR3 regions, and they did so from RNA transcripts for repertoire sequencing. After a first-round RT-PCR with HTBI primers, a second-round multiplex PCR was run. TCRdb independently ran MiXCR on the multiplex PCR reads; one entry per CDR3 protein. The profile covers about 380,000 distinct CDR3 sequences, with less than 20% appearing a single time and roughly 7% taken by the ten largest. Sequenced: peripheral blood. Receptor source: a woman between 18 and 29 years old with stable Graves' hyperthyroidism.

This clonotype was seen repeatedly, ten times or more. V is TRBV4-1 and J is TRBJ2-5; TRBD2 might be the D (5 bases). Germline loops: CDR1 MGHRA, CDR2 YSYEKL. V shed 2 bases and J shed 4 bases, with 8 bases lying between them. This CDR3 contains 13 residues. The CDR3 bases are TGCGCCAGCAGCCAAACGGCGGGAGAGACCCAGTACTTC. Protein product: CASSQTAGETQYF.

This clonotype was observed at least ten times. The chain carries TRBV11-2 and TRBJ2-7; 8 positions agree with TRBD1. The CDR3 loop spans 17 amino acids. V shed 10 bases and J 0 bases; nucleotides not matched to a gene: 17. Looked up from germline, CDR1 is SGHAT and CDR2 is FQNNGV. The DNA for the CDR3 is TGTGCCACCGTTAAGGGACAGGACCTTCGAATCTCCTACGAGCAGTACTTC. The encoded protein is CATVKGQDLRISYEQYF.

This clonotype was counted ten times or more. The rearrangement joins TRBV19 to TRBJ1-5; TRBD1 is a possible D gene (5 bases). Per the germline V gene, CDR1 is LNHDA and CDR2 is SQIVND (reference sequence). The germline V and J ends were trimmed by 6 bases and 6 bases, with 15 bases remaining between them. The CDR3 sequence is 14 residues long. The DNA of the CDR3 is TGTGCCAGTAGCTTCCAGGGTGGGGGTCAGCCCCAGCATTTT. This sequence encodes CASSFQGGGQPQHF.

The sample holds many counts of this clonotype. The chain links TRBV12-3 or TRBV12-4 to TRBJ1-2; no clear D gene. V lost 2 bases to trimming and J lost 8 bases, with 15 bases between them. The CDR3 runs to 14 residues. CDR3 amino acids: CASSLQARGGGYTF. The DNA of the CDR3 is TGTGCCAGCAGTTTACAGGCCCGGGGTGGCGGCTACACCTTC.